This T cell receptor (beta chain) was profiled in a study of PD-1 blockade in classical Hodgkin lymphoma. The protocol was immunoSEQ multiplex PCR, while the TCRdb copy is restricted to in-frame clones and leaves out a portion. The table has more than 15,000 clones, approximately 92% seen once. Germline V gene data show CDR1 as SEHNR and CDR2 as FQNEAQ (reference sequence). With V trimmed by 5 bases and J by 2 bases, 5 bases remained unmatched. The CDR3 length is 15 residues. Points on this clone: Its cognate antigen is unknown.

Time point specified: newly diagnosed, previously untreated cHL patient sample. Thawed PBMCs were the source of CD4+ T cells, purified by magnetic negative selection. Overall study results and limits: At baseline, newly diagnosed patients reportedly showed less TCR diversity than healthy donors.

The TCR was taken from a human donor with classical Hodgkin lymphoma. The material sequenced was CD4+ T cells from blood. This sequence joins TRBV7-9 and TRBJ2-3, with TRBD2 matching over 9 bases. CDR3 in amino acids: CASSKTSGHTDTQYF. CDR3 DNA sequence: TGTGCCAGCAGCAAGACTAGCGGACACACAGATACGCAGTATTTT.